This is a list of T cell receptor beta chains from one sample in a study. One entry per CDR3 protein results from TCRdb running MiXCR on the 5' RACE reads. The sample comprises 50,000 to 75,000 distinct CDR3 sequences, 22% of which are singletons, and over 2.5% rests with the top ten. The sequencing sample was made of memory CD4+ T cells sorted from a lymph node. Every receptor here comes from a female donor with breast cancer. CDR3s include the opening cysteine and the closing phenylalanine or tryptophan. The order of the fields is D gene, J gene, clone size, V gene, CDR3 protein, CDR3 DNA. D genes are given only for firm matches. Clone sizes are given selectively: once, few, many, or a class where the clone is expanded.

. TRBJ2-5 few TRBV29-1 CSVRVEQETQYF TGCAGCGTGAGGGTCGAACAAGAGACCCAGTACTTC
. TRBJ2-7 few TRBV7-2 CASSFSPLVTYEQYF TGTGCCAGCAGCTTCAGTCCCTTAGTAACCTACGAGCAGTACTTC
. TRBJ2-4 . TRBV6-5 CASSYSIATSQNIQYF TGTGCCAGCAGTTACTCGATCGCCACGAGCCAAAACATTCAGTACTTC
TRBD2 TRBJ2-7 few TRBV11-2 CASSLLAGDYEQYF TGTGCCAGCAGCTTACTAGCGGGAGACTACGAGCAGTACTTC
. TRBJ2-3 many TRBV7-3 CASSSYLTTDTQYF TGTGCCAGCAGCTCGTATCTCACCACAGATACGCAGTATTTT
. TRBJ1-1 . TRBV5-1 CASSAGPVNTEAFF TGCGCCAGCAGCGCGGGACCGGTGAACACTGAAGCTTTCTTT
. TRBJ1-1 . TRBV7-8 CASSSRRTALVTEAFF TGTGCCAGCAGCTCCCGCCGGACAGCATTAGTCACTGAAGCTTTCTTT
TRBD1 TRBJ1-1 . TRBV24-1 CATSESGQGGLTEAFF TGTGCCACCAGTGAATCGGGACAGGGAGGGTTGACTGAAGCTTTCTTT
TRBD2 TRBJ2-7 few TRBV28 CASSLAGESSYEQYF TGTGCCAGCAGTTTGGCGGGAGAATCCTCCTACGAGCAGTACTTC
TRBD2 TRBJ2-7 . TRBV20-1 CSASMVAGANEQYF TGCAGTGCTAGTATGGTAGCGGGAGCAAACGAGCAGTACTTC
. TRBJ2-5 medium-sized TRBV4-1 CASSQTLGETQYF TGCGCCAGCAGCCAAACCCTGGGAGAGACCCAGTACTTC
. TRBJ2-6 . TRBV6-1 CASIKSSGANVLTF TGTGCCAGCATTAAAAGCTCGGGGGCCAACGTCCTGACTTTC
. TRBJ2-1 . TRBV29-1 CSISPQGYNEQFF TGCAGCATTTCCCCCCAGGGGTACAATGAGCAGTTCTTC
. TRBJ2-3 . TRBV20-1 CSAPSENTRYF TGCAGTGCTCCCTCCGAGAATACGCGGTATTTT
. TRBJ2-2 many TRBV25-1 CASSQTGELFF TGTGCCAGCAGTCAAACCGGGGAGCTGTTTTTT
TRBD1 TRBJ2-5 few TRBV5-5 CASSLGQGVKTQYF TGTGCCAGCAGCTTGGGACAGGGAGTCAAGACCCAGTACTTC
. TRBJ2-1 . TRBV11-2 CASRGKRINEQFF TGTGCCAGCAGGGGGAAACGGATCAATGAGCAGTTCTTC
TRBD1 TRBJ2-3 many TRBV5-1 CASSRQGYADTQYF TGCGCCAGCAGCCGACAGGGGTATGCGGATACGCAGTATTTT
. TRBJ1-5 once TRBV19 CASSGTSVNQPQHF TGTGCCAGTAGTGGCACCAGCGTTAATCAGCCCCAGCATTTT
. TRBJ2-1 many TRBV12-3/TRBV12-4 CASSFYNEQFF TGTGCCAGCAGTTTTTACAATGAGCAGTTCTTC
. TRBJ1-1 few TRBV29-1 CSVGEGDTEAFF TGCAGCGTTGGGGAAGGGGACACTGAAGCTTTCTTT
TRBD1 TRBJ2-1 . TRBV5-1 CASSGRQGDYNEQFF TGCGCCAGCAGCGGAAGACAGGGGGACTACAATGAGCAGTTCTTC
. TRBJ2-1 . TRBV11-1 CASRHTGIVGNEQFF TGTGCCAGCAGACACACAGGGATTGTAGGTAATGAGCAGTTCTTC
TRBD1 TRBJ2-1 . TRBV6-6 CASSYRQGAEQFF TGTGCCAGCAGTTACCGACAGGGGGCTGAGCAGTTCTTC
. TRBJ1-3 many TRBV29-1 CSATGDTIYF TGCAGCGCTACAGGAGACACCATATATTTT
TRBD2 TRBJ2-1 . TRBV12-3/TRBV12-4 CASSFLAGVNEQFF TGTGCCAGCAGTTTCCTAGCGGGAGTGAATGAGCAGTTCTTC
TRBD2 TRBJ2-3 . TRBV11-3 CASGSRGGWDTQYF TGTGCCAGCGGTTCACGGGGGGGCTGGGATACGCAGTATTTT
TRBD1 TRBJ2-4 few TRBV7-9 CASSRRTGDNIQYF TGTGCCAGCAGCCGGAGGACAGGGGACAACATTCAGTACTTC
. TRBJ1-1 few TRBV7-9 CASTLGGVPEAFF TGTGCCAGCACCCTAGGGGGGGTCCCTGAAGCTTTCTTT
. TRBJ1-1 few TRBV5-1 CASSLYGVDTEAFF TGCGCCAGCAGCTTGTATGGGGTGGACACTGAAGCTTTCTTT
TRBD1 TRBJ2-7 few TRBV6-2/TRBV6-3 CASSTGQGSYEQYF TGTGCCAGCAGTACGGGACAGGGTTCCTACGAGCAGTACTTC
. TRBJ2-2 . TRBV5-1 CASSLTLQTSGELFF TGCGCCAGCAGCTTGACCCTTCAGACTAGCGGGGAGCTGTTTTTT
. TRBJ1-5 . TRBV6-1 CASDRKGTRDNQPQHF TGTGCCAGCGATCGAAAAGGGACAAGAGATAATCAGCCCCAGCATTTT
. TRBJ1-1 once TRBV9 CASGRSERAGEAFF TGTGCCAGCGGTCGTAGCGAGAGGGCAGGTGAAGCTTTCTTT
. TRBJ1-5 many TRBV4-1 CASSQVGASNQPQHF TGCGCCAGCAGCCAAGTCGGGGCCAGCAATCAGCCCCAGCATTTT
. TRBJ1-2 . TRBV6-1 CASRKGGGYGYTF TGTGCCAGCCGAAAGGGGGGCGGCTATGGCTACACCTTC
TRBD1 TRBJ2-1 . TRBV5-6 CASSSTTGAGEFF TGTGCCAGCAGCTCGACAACAGGGGCAGGAGAGTTCTTC
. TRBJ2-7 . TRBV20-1 CSARRPQSSYEQYF TGCAGTGCTAGACGACCACAGTCCTCCTACGAGCAGTACTTC
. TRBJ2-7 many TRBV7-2 CASSEYRRSSYEQYF TGTGCCAGCAGCGAGTACAGGCGAAGCTCCTACGAGCAGTACTTC
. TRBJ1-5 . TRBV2 CASSVERDGQPQHF TGTGCCAGCAGCGTCGAGAGGGATGGTCAGCCCCAGCATTTT
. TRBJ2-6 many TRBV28 CASSLSGESGANVLTF TGTGCCAGCAGCCTATCAGGGGAATCTGGGGCCAACGTCCTGACTTTC
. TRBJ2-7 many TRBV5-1 CASSLDGHGSPEQYF TGCGCCAGCAGCTTGGACGGGCACGGCTCACCCGAGCAGTACTTC
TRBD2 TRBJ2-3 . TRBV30 CAWSRASGFTDTQYF TGTGCCTGGAGTAGGGCTAGCGGTTTCACAGATACGCAGTATTTT
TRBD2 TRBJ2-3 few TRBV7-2 CASSLRSGGGLDTQYF TGTGCCAGCAGCCTTAGATCCGGGGGGGGCTTAGATACGCAGTATTTT
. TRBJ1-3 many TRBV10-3 CAISDRGSGNTIYF TGTGCCATCAGTGACAGGGGCTCTGGAAACACCATATATTTT
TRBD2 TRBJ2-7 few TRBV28 CASSFTSASSYEQYF TGTGCCAGCAGTTTTACTAGCGCGAGCTCCTACGAGCAGTACTTC
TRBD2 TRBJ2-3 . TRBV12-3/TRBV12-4 CASSLSAGGLDTQYF TGTGCCAGCAGTTTATCTGCGGGAGGGCTGGATACGCAGTATTTT
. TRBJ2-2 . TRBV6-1 CATLRFGELFF TGTGCCACCTTGCGGTTCGGGGAGCTGTTTTTT
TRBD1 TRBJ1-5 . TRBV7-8 CASSPGQGRGQPQHF TGTGCCAGCAGCCCGGGACAGGGCCGGGGTCAGCCCCAGCATTTT
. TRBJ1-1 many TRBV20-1 CSASVGTWGTHTEAFF TGCAGTGCTAGTGTGGGAACTTGGGGGACACACACTGAAGCTTTCTTT
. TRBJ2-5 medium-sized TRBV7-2 CASSLAWQGLKTQYF TGTGCCAGCAGCTTAGCGTGGCAGGGGCTTAAGACCCAGTACTTC
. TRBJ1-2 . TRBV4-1 CASSQDRVGLYGYTF TGCGCCAGCAGCCAAGATAGGGTCGGTCTCTATGGCTACACCTTC
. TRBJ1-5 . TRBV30 CAWSLLGHPFNQPQHF TGTGCCTGGAGTCTCTTGGGACATCCATTTAATCAGCCCCAGCATTTT
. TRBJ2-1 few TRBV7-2 CASSPGPSNEQFF TGTGCCAGCAGCCCCGGACCGAGCAATGAGCAGTTCTTC
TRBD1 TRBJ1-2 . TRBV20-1 CSARDQTGEYGYTF TGCAGTGCTAGAGACCAAACAGGGGAATATGGCTACACCTTC
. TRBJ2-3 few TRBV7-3 CASSFDPSTDTQYF TGTGCCAGCAGCTTCGATCCCAGCACAGATACGCAGTATTTT